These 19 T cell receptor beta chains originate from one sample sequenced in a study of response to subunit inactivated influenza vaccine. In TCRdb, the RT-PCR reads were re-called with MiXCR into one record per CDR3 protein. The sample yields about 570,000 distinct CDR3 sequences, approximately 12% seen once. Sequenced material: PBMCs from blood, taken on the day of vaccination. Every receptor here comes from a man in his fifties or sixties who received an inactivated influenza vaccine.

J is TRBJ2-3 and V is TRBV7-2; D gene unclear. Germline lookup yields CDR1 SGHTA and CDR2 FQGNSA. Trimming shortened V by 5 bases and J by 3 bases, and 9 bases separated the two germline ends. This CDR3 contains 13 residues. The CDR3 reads CASSPMGTDTQYF. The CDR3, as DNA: TGTGCCAGCAGCCCCATGGGGACAGATACGCAGTATTTT.

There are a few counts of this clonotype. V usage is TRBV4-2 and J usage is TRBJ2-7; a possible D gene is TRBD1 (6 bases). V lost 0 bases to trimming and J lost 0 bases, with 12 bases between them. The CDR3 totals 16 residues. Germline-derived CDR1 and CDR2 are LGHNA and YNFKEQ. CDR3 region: CASSQEQGLSSYEQYF. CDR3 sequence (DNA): TGTGCCAGCAGCCAAGAGCAGGGGTTAAGCTCCTACGAGCAGTACTTC.

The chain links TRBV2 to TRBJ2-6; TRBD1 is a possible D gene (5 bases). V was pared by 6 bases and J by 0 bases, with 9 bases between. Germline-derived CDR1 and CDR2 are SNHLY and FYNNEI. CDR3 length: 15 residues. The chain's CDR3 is CASRQDRSGANVLTF. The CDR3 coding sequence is TGTGCCAGCAGACAGGATCGCTCTGGGGCCAACGTCCTGACTTTC.

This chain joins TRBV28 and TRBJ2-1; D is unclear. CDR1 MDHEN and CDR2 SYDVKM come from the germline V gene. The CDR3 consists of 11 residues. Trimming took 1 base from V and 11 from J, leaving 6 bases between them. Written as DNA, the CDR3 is TGTGCCAGCAGTTTATTTTTTCAGCAGTTCTTC. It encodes CASSLFFQQFF.

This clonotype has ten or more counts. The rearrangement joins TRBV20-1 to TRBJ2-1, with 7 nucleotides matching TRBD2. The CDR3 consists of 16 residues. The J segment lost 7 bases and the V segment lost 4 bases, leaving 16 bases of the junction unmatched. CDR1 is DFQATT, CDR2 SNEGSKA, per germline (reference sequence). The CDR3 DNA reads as TGCAGTGCTATCTCAACCCGGGGGACTATTCGAAATGAGCAGTTCTTC. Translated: CSAISTRGTIRNEQFF.

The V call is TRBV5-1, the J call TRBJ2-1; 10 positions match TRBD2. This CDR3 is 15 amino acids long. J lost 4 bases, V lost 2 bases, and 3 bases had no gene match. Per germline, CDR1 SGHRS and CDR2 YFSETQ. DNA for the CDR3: TGCGCCAGCAGCTTTACTAGCGGGAAGTACAATGAGCAGTTCTTC. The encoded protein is CASSFTSGKYNEQFF. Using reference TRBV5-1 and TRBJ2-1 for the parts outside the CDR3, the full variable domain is KAGVTQTPRYLIKTRGQQVTLSCSPISGHRSVSWYQQTPGQGLQFLFEYFSETQRNKGNFPGRFSGRQFSNSRSEMNVSTLELGDSALYLCASSFTSGKYNEQFFGPGTRLTVL.

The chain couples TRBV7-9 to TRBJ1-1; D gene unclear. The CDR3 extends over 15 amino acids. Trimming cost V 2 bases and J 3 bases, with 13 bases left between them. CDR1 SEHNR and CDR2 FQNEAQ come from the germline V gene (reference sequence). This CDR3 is CASSLFRGRDTEAFF. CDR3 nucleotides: TGTGCCAGCAGCTTATTTCGGGGAAGGGACACTGAAGCTTTCTTT.

CDR3 nucleotide sequence: TGTGCCAGCAGGAAGACAGGGAACCCCGACTACGAGCAGTACTTC. Translated, it gives CASRKTGNPDYEQYF. The V gene is TRBV7-9, the J gene TRBJ2-7; 7 bases agree with TRBD1. The V gene end was trimmed by 6 bases and the J gene end by 3 bases; junction bases not matched to a gene: 11. CDR1 SEHNR and CDR2 FQNEAQ come from the germline V gene (reference sequence). This CDR3 comprises 15 residues. Full variable domain (missing parts from reference TRBV7-9 and TRBJ2-7): DTGVSQNPRHKITKRGQNVTFRCDPISEHNRLYWYRQTLGQGPEFLTYFQNEAQLEKSRLLSDRFSAERPKGSFSTLEIQRTEQGDSAMYLCASRKTGNPDYEQYFGPGTRLTVT.

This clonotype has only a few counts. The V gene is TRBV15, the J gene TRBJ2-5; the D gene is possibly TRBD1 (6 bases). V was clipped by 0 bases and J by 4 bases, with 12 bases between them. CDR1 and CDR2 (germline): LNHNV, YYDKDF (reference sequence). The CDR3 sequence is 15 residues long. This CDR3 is CATSRDPGDGETQYF. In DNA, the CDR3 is TGTGCCACCAGCAGAGACCCAGGGGACGGAGAGACCCAGTACTTC. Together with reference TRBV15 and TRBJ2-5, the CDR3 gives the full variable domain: DAMVIQNPRYQVTQFGKPVTLSCSQTLNHNVMYWYQQKSSQAPKLLFHYYDKDFNNEADTPDNFQSRRPNTSFCFLDIRSPGLGDTAMYLCATSRDPGDGETQYFGPGTRLLVL.

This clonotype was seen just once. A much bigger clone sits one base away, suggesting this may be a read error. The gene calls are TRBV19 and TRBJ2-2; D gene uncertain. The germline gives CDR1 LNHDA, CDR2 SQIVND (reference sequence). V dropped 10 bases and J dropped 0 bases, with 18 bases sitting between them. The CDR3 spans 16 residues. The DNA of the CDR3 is TGTGCCACTAGAAGGGTTCATACGACGAACACCGGGGAGCTGTTTTTT. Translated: CATRRVHTTNTGELFF. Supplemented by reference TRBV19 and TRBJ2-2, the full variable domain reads DGGITQSPKYLFRKEGQNVTLSCEQNLNHDAMYWYRQDPGQGLRLIYYSQIVNDFQKGDIAEGYSVSREKKESFPLTVTSAQKNPTAFYLCATRRVHTTNTGELFFGEGSRLTVL.

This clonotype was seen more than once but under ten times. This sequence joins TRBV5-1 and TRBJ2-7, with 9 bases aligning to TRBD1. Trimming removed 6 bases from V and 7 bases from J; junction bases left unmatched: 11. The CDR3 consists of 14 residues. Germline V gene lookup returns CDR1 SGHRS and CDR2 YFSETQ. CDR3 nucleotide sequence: TGCGCCAGCACCTGGGACAGGGCGGTGAGGGAGCAGTACTTC. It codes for CASTWDRAVREQYF.

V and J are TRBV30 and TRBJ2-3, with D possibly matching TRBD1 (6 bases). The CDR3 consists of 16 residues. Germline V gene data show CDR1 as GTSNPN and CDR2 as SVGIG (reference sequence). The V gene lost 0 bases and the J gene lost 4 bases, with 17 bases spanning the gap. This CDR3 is CAWSVIGRGNSDTQYF. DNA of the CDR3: TGTGCCTGGAGTGTAATTGGCAGGGGTAATTCAGATACGCAGTATTTT.

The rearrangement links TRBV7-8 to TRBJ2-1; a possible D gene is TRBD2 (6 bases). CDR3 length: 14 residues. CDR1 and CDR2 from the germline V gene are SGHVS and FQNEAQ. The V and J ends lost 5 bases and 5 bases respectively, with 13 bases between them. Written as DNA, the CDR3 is TGTGCCAGCAGCACGGGACTGGGTAACAATGAGCAGTTCTTC. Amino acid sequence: CASSTGLGNNEQFF.

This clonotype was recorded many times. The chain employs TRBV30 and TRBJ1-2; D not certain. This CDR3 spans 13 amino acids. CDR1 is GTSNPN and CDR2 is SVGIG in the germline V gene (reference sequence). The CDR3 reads CAAHTTSNYGYTF. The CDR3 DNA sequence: TGTGCTGCCCATACCACCTCTAACTATGGCTACACCTTC.

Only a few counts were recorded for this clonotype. DNA of the CDR3: TGTGCCAGCAGCCTGTGGAGCGGCTACACCTTC. The encoded protein is CASSLWSGYTF. This chain uses TRBV7-2 with TRBJ1-2; D is ambiguous. This CDR3 is 11 amino acids long. The V end was cut by 5 bases, the J end by 8 bases, with 9 bases between. From germline, CDR1 is SGHTA and CDR2 FQGNSA. Looking up the rest from reference TRBV7-2 and TRBJ1-2 gives the full variable domain: GAGVSQSPSNKVTEKGKDVELRCDPISGHTALYWYRQSLGQGLEFLIYFQGNSAPDKSGLPSDRFSAERTGGSVSTLTIQRTQQEDSAVYLCASSLWSGYTFGSGTRLTVV.

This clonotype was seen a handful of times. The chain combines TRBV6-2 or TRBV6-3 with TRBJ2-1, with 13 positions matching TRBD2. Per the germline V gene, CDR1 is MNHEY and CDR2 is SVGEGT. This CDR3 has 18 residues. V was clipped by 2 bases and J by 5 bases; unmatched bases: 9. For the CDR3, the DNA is TGTGCCAGCAGTTACCCCGCCCCACTAGCGGGAGGGCACAATGAGCAGTTCTTC. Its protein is CASSYPAPLAGGHNEQFF.

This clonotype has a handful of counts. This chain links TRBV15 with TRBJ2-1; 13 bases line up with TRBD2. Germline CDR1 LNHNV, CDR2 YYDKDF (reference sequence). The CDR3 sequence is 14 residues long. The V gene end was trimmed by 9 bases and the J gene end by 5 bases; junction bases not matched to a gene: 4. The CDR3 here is CATSGLAGDNEQFF. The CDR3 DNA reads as TGTGCCACGAGTGGACTAGCGGGAGACAATGAGCAGTTCTTC.

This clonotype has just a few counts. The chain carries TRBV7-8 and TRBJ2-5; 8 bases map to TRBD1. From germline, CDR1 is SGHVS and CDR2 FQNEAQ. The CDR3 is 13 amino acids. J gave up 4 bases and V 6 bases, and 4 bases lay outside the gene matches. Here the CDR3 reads CASRQGAGETQYF. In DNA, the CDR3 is TGTGCCAGCAGGCAGGGGGCCGGAGAGACCCAGTACTTC.

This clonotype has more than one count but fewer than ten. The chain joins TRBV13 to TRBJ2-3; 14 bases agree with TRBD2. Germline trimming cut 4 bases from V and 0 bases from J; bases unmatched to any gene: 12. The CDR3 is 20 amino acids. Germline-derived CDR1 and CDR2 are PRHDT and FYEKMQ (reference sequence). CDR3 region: CASSSIRGLAGGASTDTQYF. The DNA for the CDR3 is TGTGCCAGCAGCTCCATTCGTGGACTAGCGGGGGGAGCAAGCACAGATACGCAGTATTTT. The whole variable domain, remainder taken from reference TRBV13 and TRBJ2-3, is AAGVIQSPRHLIKEKRETATLKCYPIPRHDTVYWYQQGPGQDPQFLISFYEKMQSDKGSIPDRFSAQQFSDYHSELNMSSLELGDSALYFCASSSIRGLAGGASTDTQYFGPGTRLTVL.